This T cell receptor beta chain emerged from a study of blood T cell repertoires in COVID-19. Measured with immunoSEQ multiplex PCR; TCRdb has only the in-frame clones, and not every one. The table has 150,000 to 180,000 clones, approximately 85% seen once; the top ten hold 8.3%. Germline CDR1 MNHEY, CDR2 SMNVEV (reference sequence). V lost 1 base, J lost 3 bases, and 15 bases lay in between. This CDR3 is built from 17 residues. The sample taken for sequencing was peripheral blood. The source of this sequence is an older woman with COVID-19, enrolled during active disease. This chain links TRBV27 with TRBJ2-2; perhaps TRBD2 as D (7 bases). The DNA of the CDR3 is TGTGCCAGCAGTTTATTGGCGGGGGCCGAATACACCGGGGAGCTGTTTTTT. It translates to CASSLLAGAEYTGELFF.